This TCR beta chain appears in the sequencing data of a study of blood T cell repertoires in COVID-19. Study-wide background: T cells, B-cell-depleted T cells, or PBMCs supplied cDNA or gDNA.

Per the original methods: Nucleated cell number was recorded as an estimate derived from reference gene primer amplification. Libraries were prepared by immunoSEQ multiplex PCR; TCRdb keeps only in-frame clonotypes and omits some of them. Clonal size and the V and J genes are those of that table, whereas D and trimming came from the DNA. The table records some 40,000 clones, 70% to 90% of them present only once. V lost 1 base and J 1 base, leaving 17 bases between the germline ends. Germline V gene data show CDR1 as SGHDT and CDR2 as YYEEEE. This CDR3 region has 17 residues. This chain joins TRBV5-6 and TRBJ1-2, with a tentative D call TRBD1 (6 bases). Sequencing used peripheral blood. This receptor was taken from a human donor in a cohort sampled during active COVID-19. The CDR3, as DNA: TGTGCCAGCAGCTTGACACGGACAGACTTTTTTAACTATGGCTACACCTTC. Its protein is CASSLTRTDFFNYGYTF.